The 10 T cell receptor beta chains reported below all come from one sample, sequenced in a study of blood T cells in healthy people across ages. With a J-beta primer mix and a sample-barcoded 5' primer, a second PCR ran about 6 to 11 cycles. TCRdb used MiXCR to reprocess the 5' RACE reads, holding one entry per CDR3 protein. This table has over a million distinct CDR3 sequences, under 30% appearing once. This sample also belongs to another study, concerning T cells of mothers and their children.

The source material was blood. All receptors come from a girl aged 2 to 9 in good health.

The chain is built from TRBV10-3 and TRBJ2-3, with D maybe TRBD2 (7 bases). V was trimmed by 7 bases and J by 0 bases, leaving 20 bases between them. Germline V CDR1 and CDR2: ENHRY, SYGVKD. The CDR3 contains 17 residues. The CDR3 coding sequence is TGTGCCATCATGGGGGGGCCGAAGCAAAATAGCACAGATACGCAGTATTTT. Translated, it gives CAIMGGPKQNSTDTQYF.

The chain recombines TRBV29-1 with TRBJ2-3; no clear D. The CDR3 runs to 14 residues. Deletions cut 6 bases from V and 3 bases from J, with 16 bases between. CDR1 and CDR2 from the germline V gene are SQVTM and ANQGSEA. The CDR3 region is CSVDDWTATDTQYF. The DNA of the CDR3 is TGCAGCGTCGACGATTGGACCGCGACAGATACGCAGTATTTT.

The rearrangement joins TRBV6-5 to TRBJ2-4, with D perhaps TRBD1 or TRBD2 (6 bases each). Germline values: CDR1 MNHEY, CDR2 SVGAGI. The CDR3 spans 14 residues. Trimming removed 7 bases at V and 1 base at J, with 11 bases between. DNA of the CDR3: TGTGCCAGCATGAGGGGGGCGGCCAAAAACATTCAGTACTTC. Amino acid sequence: CASMRGAAKNIQYF.

This clonotype was detected ten times or more. The rearrangement joins TRBV7-8 to TRBJ2-7; tentative D call: TRBD1 (6 bases). CDR1 is SGHVS, CDR2 FQNEAQ, per germline. Trimming removed 2 bases from V and 1 base from J, with 9 bases in between. The CDR3 is 14 residues long. As DNA, the CDR3 is TGTGCCAGCAGCTTACGGGACACGTCCTACGAGCAGTACTTC. This translates into CASSLRDTSYEQYF.

This clonotype was seen ten or more times. This rearrangement joins TRBV20-1 to TRBJ1-1; D remains unclear. This CDR3 comprises 12 residues. V was shortened by 6 bases and J by 4 bases, with 12 bases between the two germline ends. CDR1 is DFQATT, CDR2 SNEGSKA, per germline (reference sequence). The CDR3 sequence: CSAGQEPTEAFF. The CDR3 DNA reads as TGCAGTGCAGGGCAGGAACCCACTGAAGCTTTCTTT.

This rearrangement joins TRBV7-9 to TRBJ2-2; possible D gene TRBD2, 5 bases. CDR1 is SEHNR, CDR2 FQNEAQ, per germline (reference sequence). The CDR3 is 14 amino acids. V dropped 6 bases and J dropped 2 bases, with 10 bases sitting between them. The CDR3, as DNA: TGTGCCAGCAGTGCGAGGGAAAACACCGGGGAGCTGTTTTTT. Protein product: CASSARENTGELFF.

This clonotype was counted a few times. V is TRBV4-3 and J is TRBJ1-6; maybe TRBD1 (6 bases). This CDR3 contains 16 residues. The germline V gene encodes CDR1 LGHNA and CDR2 YSLEER. Trimming removed 1 base from V and 7 bases from J, with 14 bases in between. The CDR3 nucleotides are TGCGCCAGCAGCCAAGTCTCACCGGGGGCGAATTCACCCCTCCACTTT. This translates into CASSQVSPGANSPLHF.

This chain links TRBV7-9 with TRBJ2-5; the D call may be TRBD1 or TRBD2 (5 bases each). CDR1 SEHNR and CDR2 FQNEAQ come from the germline V gene (reference sequence). The V gene lost 4 bases and the J gene lost 2 bases, with 17 bases spanning the gap. The CDR3 consists of 16 residues. CDR3 residues: CASSSGPGRYQETQYF. For the CDR3, the DNA is TGTGCCAGCAGCTCGGGACCGGGCAGGTATCAAGAGACCCAGTACTTC.

CDR3 nucleotides: TGCAGCGTTGCCGGCCTCCTTAATGAAAAACTGTTTTTT. Amino acids: CSVAGLLNEKLFF. The chain joins TRBV29-1 to TRBJ1-4; D is uncertain. The V and J ends lost 4 bases and 4 bases respectively, with 10 bases between them. CDR1 SQVTM and CDR2 ANQGSEA come from the germline V gene. The CDR3 is 13 residues long.

In this sample, this clonotype turned up a few times. The chain links TRBV5-5 to TRBJ1-1, with D unresolved. CDR3 length: 13 residues. V dropped 4 bases and J dropped 2 bases, with 9 bases sitting between them. CDR1 and CDR2 from the germline V gene are SGHKS and YYEKEE (reference sequence). CDR3 sequence reads: CASSPDVNTEAFF. The DNA of the CDR3 is TGTGCCAGCAGCCCGGATGTAAACACTGAAGCTTTCTTT.